The rows below give T cell receptor beta chains drawn from one sample of a study of shared clonotypes between healthy human individuals. Here immunoSEQ multiplex PCR was the method, and the copy in TCRdb shows in-frame clones only, minus some. The profile covers about 660,000 clones, with less than 85% appearing a single time and about 1.7% taken by the ten largest. Sequenced: memory CD4+ T cells sorted from blood. Receptor source: a woman younger than 45 in good health. The CDR3 runs from the conserved cysteine through the conserved F or W. Not every row has a clone size; where given, it reads once, few, many or a size class.

clone size	J gene	V gene	CDR3 protein
many	TRBJ2-7	TRBV21-1	CASSKGLAAYEQYF
-	TRBJ2-3	TRBV6-4	CASRPGLAGDTQYF
-	TRBJ1-4	TRBV6-5	CASRTGQGEKKLFF
-	TRBJ1-4	TRBV5-1	CASSPGVEVEKLFF
-	TRBJ2-3	TRBV6-5	CASSRQVATDTQYF
many	TRBJ1-5	TRBV2	CASSAEQGTQPQHF
-	TRBJ2-7	TRBV5-4	CASSSGLAWGFVDEQYF
-	TRBJ1-2	TRBV5-4	CASSLDPRVRGYTF
few	TRBJ2-6	TRBV14	CASSRQPSGANVLTF
-	TRBJ2-2	TRBV21-1	CASSKGGRQSFTGELFF
-	TRBJ1-1	TRBV29-1	CSVEVTGGTEAFF
once	TRBJ2-1	TRBV19	CASRSGTSGRFEQFF
-	TRBJ2-7	TRBV27	CASRLQTSGRLEQYF
-	TRBJ2-2	TRBV5-6	CASSTLGRTANTGELFF
-	TRBJ2-5	TRBV27	CASSPRLARETQYF
-	TRBJ2-7	TRBV10-2	CASRAGGFAYEQYF
many	TRBJ2-3	TRBV11-2	CASSLVGGTSTDTQYF
few	TRBJ2-1	TRBV12-5	CASGPGTSGSGEQFF